This TCR beta chain is drawn from a study of CD8 T cells in Susac syndrome. Random hexamers were used to reverse transcribe roughly 0.5 to 1 ug of RNA. immunoSEQ multiplex PCR amplified TCR beta CDR3 across 54 Vbeta, 13 Jbeta. TCRdb ran MiXCR on the immunoSEQ multiplex PCR reads and lists one entry per CDR3 protein. The sample contains about 430,000 distinct CDR3 sequences, more than 80% of which appear only once. Sequencing was done on a sample of CD8+ T cells from PBMCs. The sequence derives from a human donor with multiple sclerosis.

CDR3 in amino acids: CSGRDRSRGYEQYF. For the CDR3, the DNA is TGCAGCGGTAGGGACCGATCGCGGGGCTACGAGCAGTACTTC. J is TRBJ2-7 and V is TRBV20-1; D possibly corresponds to TRBD2 (6 bases). CDR1 and CDR2 (germline): DFQATT, SNEGSKA (reference sequence). This CDR3 has 14 residues.